The present T cell receptor beta chain was sequenced within a study of blood T cell repertoires in COVID-19. Background on the study: The United States, Italy and Spain were the sources of the acute and convalescent COVID-19 samples. The cDNA or gDNA used as material had been derived from T cells, B-cell-depleted T cells, or PBMCs.

Assay: immunoSEQ multiplex PCR; the TCRdb copy retains only in-frame clones and omits some. The data contain 250,000 or so clones, 84% of them seen just once; the ten biggest clones take up less than 2%. Donors of Cohort 3 who recovered were those that had two negative PCRs, clearance, or symptom resolution. Sample: PBMCs or T cells enriched from blood (not recorded which). The source of this sequence is a man between 60 and 75 years old who had recovered from COVID-19.

CDR3 protein: CASSTGRSGGQETQYF. The CDR3 region has the DNA TGTGCCAGTAGTACCGGGAGGTCTGGGGGACAAGAGACCCAGTACTTC. The chain joins TRBV19 to TRBJ2-5; 7 nucleotides line up with TRBD2. CDR1 is LNHDA, CDR2 SQIVND, per germline (reference sequence). J gave up 2 bases and V 4 bases, and 10 bases lay outside the gene matches. This CDR3 is 16 amino acids long. Full variable domain (missing parts from reference TRBV19 and TRBJ2-5): DGGITQSPKYLFRKEGQNVTLSCEQNLNHDAMYWYRQDPGQGLRLIYYSQIVNDFQKGDIAEGYSVSREKKESFPLTVTSAQKNPTAFYLCASSTGRSGGQETQYFGPGTRLLVL.